The 6 T cell receptor beta chains listed next were all sequenced from one sample in a study of shared clonotypes between healthy human individuals. Naive-designated CD8 cells lacked CD45RO, were positively enriched for CCR7, and omitted terminally differentiated effector memory CD45RA+ cells. Assay used: immunoSEQ multiplex PCR; TCRdb lists only in-frame clones, some missing. The sample includes roughly 650,000 clones, around 96% seen only once; the top ten take around 0.1%. Sequenced sample: naive CD8+ T cells sorted from blood. Source of these receptors: a woman in her 30s in good health.

This chain links TRBV29-1 with TRBJ2-2; possible D gene TRBD1, 6 bases. From germline, CDR1 is SQVTM and CDR2 ANQGSEA. The CDR3 covers 14 residues. Between the trimmed V and J ends, which lost 3 bases and 1 base, there was a span of 9 bases. In nucleotides, the CDR3 is TGCAGCGTTGACACAGGGTTGAACACCGGGGAGCTGTTTTTT. Protein sequence: CSVDTGLNTGELFF.

Only one count was recorded for this clone. The chain is built from TRBV7-6 and TRBJ1-3, with a tentative D call TRBD1 (5 bases). Germline V gene sequence: CDR1 SGHVS, CDR2 FNYEAQ. Deletions cut 0 bases from V and 0 bases from J, with 12 bases between. The CDR3 spans 17 residues. For the CDR3, the DNA is TGTGCCAGCAGCTTAGCGGGACCAGGCCTCTCTGGAAACACCATATATTTT. It specifies CASSLAGPGLSGNTIYF.

On this clone itself: The sample carries other DNA sequences with the same CDR3. The rearrangement joins TRBV27 to TRBJ2-1; perhaps D is TRBD1 or TRBD2 (5 bases each). The V gene lost 4 bases and the J gene lost 2 bases, with 9 bases spanning the gap. CDR3 size: 14 residues. Germline V lookup: CDR1 MNHEY, CDR2 SMNVEV (reference sequence). The CDR3 nucleotides read TGTGCCAGCAGTTCCACGGGACCCTACAATGAGCAGTTCTTC. This encodes CASSSTGPYNEQFF.

The V and J genes are TRBV7-9 and TRBJ2-2, with 9 bases that match TRBD2. Germline-derived CDR1 and CDR2 are SEHNR and FQNEAQ (reference sequence). Trimming cost V 5 bases and J 3 bases; bases outside gene matches: 1. The CDR3 length is 14 residues. CDR3 region: CASSRTSDTGELFF. In DNA form, the CDR3 reads TGTGCCAGCAGCCGGACTAGCGACACCGGGGAGCTGTTTTTT.

The chain is built from TRBV9 and TRBJ2-1; no clear D. V dropped 4 bases and J dropped 8 bases, with 7 bases sitting between them. There are 11 residues in the CDR3. Germline V gene sequence: CDR1 SGDLS, CDR2 YYNGEE. Written as DNA, the CDR3 is TGTGCCAGCAGCTCCCCCCATGAGCAGTTCTTC. It is translated as CASSSPHEQFF.

This chain joins TRBV29-1 and TRBJ2-1; TRBD2 matches 8 bases. Trimming removed 7 bases from V and 5 bases from J; junction bases left unmatched: 13. CDR1 is SQVTM, CDR2 ANQGSEA, per germline. CDR3 length: 15 amino acids. CDR3 sequence: CSAAGHGGRNNEQFF. DNA for the CDR3: TGCAGCGCCGCCGGTCACGGCGGGAGGAACAATGAGCAGTTCTTC.